This entry features one T cell receptor beta chain sequence. What it binds is unknown. The data were taken from a study of cytomegalovirus exposure and HLA in healthy donors. The PCR made use of 60 Vbeta and 13 Jbeta primers. In the original analysis: Some 11 million shared chains were among the roughly 78 million unique TCR beta chains that a later analysis counted. The repertoire was sequenced with immunoSEQ multiplex PCR; TCRdb's copy has only in-frame clones and lacks some. That table supplies the V and J calls and clone size; D and trimming were determined from the DNA. The sample yields about 55,000 clones, of which the top ten take up roughly 9%. Study-wide points: Three CMV-associated chains proved CMV antigen-specific in vitro.

The CDR3 runs to 13 residues. Germline CDR1 reads SGHAT; CDR2 reads FQNNGV. The V gene lost 5 bases and the J gene lost 2 bases, with 9 bases spanning the gap. This TCR derives from a man aged 45-60 years in good health and CMV-seropositive. The sequenced material came from PBMCs. V usage is TRBV11-2 and J usage is TRBJ2-5, with D uncertain. For the CDR3, the DNA is TGTGCCAGCAGCCCCCATCAGCAAGAGACCCAGTACTTC. This codes for CASSPHQQETQYF.